The following is a T cell receptor beta chain sequence with its context. The table came from immunoSEQ multiplex PCR; TCRdb's copy has only in-frame clones and leaves some out. The profile shows about 170,000 clones, approximately 93% of them singletons. The data stem from a study of T cell responses to AZD1222 COVID-19 vaccine. V was trimmed by 7 bases and J by 1 base, leaving 13 bases between them. The germline CDR1 and CDR2 sequences are MDHEN and SYDVKM. The CDR3 covers 14 residues. This TCR was recovered from an adult in good health. This specimen consisted of peripheral blood, obtained on day 0 of AZD1222 vaccination. V and J are TRBV28 and TRBJ1-1, with a tentative D call TRBD1 (6 bases). Written as DNA, the CDR3 is TGTGCCAGCACCTCAGGACAGCCGAACACTGAAGCTTTCTTT. This codes for CASTSGQPNTEAFF.